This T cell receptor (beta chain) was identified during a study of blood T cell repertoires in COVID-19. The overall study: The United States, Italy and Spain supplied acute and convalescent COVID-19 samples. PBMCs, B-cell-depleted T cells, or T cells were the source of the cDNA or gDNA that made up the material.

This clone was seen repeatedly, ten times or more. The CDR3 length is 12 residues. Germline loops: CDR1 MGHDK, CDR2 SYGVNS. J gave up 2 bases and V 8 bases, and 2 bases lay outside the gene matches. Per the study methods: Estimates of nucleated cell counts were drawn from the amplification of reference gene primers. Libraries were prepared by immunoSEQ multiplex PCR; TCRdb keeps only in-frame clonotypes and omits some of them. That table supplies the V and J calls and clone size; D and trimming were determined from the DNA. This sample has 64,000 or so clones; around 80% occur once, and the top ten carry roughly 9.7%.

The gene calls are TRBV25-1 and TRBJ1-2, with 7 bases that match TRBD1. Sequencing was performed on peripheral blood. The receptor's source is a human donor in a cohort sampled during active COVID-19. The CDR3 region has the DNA TGTGCCAGCCAGGGACAGAACTATGGCTACACCTTC. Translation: CASQGQNYGYTF.